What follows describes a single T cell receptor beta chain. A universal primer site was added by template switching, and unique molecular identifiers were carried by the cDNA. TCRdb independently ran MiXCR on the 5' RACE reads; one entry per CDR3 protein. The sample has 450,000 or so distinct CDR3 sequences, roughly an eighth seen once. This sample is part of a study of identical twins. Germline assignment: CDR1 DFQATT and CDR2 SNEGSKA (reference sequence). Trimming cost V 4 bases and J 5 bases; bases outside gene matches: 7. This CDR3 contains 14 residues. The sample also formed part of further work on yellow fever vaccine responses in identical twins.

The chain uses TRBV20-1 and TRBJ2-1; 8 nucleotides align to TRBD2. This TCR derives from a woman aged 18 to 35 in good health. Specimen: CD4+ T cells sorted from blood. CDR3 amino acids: CSATRGGPNNEQFF. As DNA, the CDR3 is TGCAGTGCTACCCGGGGGGGCCCTAACAATGAGCAGTTCTTC.